This T cell receptor beta chain appears in the sequencing data of a study of blood T cells in healthy people across ages. J was trimmed by 9 bases and V by 5 bases; bases with no gene match: 10. CDR3 size: 13 residues. Germline CDR1 reads DFQATT; CDR2 reads SNEGSKA (reference sequence). A second PCR of 7 to 11 cycles used a sample-barcoded 5' primer and a J-beta primer mix. CDR3-containing paired-end reads numbered at least 2.5 million in each sample. Via MiXCR, TCRdb re-called the 5' RACE reads, giving one row per CDR3 protein. The table includes some 1.5 million distinct CDR3 sequences, roughly 28% detected once. This clonotype has ten or more counts. Its antigen remains unknown. Study-level points and caveats: Versus aged donors, long-lived donors had higher diversity and more naive CD4+ cells.

Sequenced input: blood. This TCR came from a woman younger than 45 in good health. The chain links TRBV20-1 to TRBJ2-1; 7 bases are shared with TRBD2. In nucleotides, the CDR3 is TGCAGTGCTGGGGACTACGACGTTGCTGAGCAGTTCTTC. This sequence encodes CSAGDYDVAEQFF.